The present entry profiles one T cell receptor (beta chain) with its context. These data belong to a study of blood T cell repertoires in COVID-19. Study as a whole: Collection of acute and convalescent COVID-19 samples took place in the United States, Italy and Spain.

Membership in each cohort depended on participant-reported clinical history. Generated by immunoSEQ multiplex PCR, the TCRdb table keeps only in-frame clones and is missing some. The sample includes a few hundred thousand clones, roughly 91% of them seen just once. CDR1 and CDR2 from the germline V gene are GTSNPN and SVGIG (reference sequence). The CDR3 has 15 amino acids. V was cut by 2 bases and J by 1 base, with 15 bases left in between. Sequenced sample: PBMCs or T cells enriched from blood (not recorded which). The genes are TRBV30 and TRBJ2-7, with a weak D call TRBD1 (6 bases). This clonotype originated in a woman in her sixties who had recovered from COVID-19. CDR3 residues: CAWSHYLDSSYEQYF. CDR3 nucleotide sequence: TGTGCCTGGAGTCATTACCTGGACAGTTCCTACGAGCAGTACTTC.